The text below deals with one T cell receptor beta chain. The specificity of this receptor is unknown. The sample holds no much larger clone one base away, and base qualities are not on file. TCRbeta CDR3 regions were amplified from genomic DNA by means of the immunoSEQ Assay, a bias-controlled multiplex PCR. On the study's bioinformatics: Within the assay, amplification of reference gene primers was used to estimate how many nucleated cells each sample contained. To quantify the absolute abundance of each unique TCRbeta CDR3 rearrangement, sequence reads were collapsed and filtered. For each sample, productive Simpson clonality was calculated as the square root of Simpson's diversity index over productive rearrangements. The table comes from immuneACCESS by way of TCRdb, which keeps in-frame sequences with V and J called. Part of the clones is missing from these tables; in studies checked, under half for an unresolved V gene and the rest for unknown reasons. Clone size and V and J calls were adopted from that table, with D and trimming inferred from the DNA. A total of approximately 74,000 clones appear in this sample, roughly 87% of them only once. The ten largest clonotypes hold 7% to 8% of the sample.

These data originate in a study of blood T cell repertoires in COVID-19 (dated by TCRdb to between 2020 and 2021). Background for the entire study: Collaborator samples came from the United States, Italy and Spain and covered acute and convalescent phases of COVID-19. The material from the prospective study consisted of cDNA or gDNA derived from T cells, B-cell-depleted T cells, or PBMCs. Subjects who had been exposed to COVID-19, were actively infected with it, or had recovered from it provided the deeply sampled blood TCRbeta repertoires that made up the dataset. The repertoires were made available in a free public database intended to serve as a resource for research on the immune response to SARS-CoV-2. Samples were obtained from the ongoing ImmuneRACE study (first 160 participants) and from 1,000 to 1,500 subjects provided by 6 global collaborators. The sample metadata nearly always contained a de-identified subject ID, COVID-19 status, age in years and sex. Where available, HLA class I and class II types were obtained from metadata supplied by the sample provider rather than from assay-based typing.

Broad study findings and their caveats: The quantity of clinical and demographic metadata differed by source and by participant and was supplied without curation.

The collaborating institutions used their own protocols to collect whole blood in K2EDTA tubes. For TCRbeta analysis, collaborator samples were shipped as frozen whole blood, as isolated PBMCs, or as DNA extracted from either sample type. The V and J ends are trimmed by 4 bases and 0 bases, leaving 15 bases between them. As encoded in the germline V gene, CDR1 is SGHTA while CDR2 is FQGNSA. The CDR3 has 16 amino acids, counting the end cysteine and phenylalanine. Only the CDR3 DNA is retained, 48 bases long and in frame from the first base. The sequenced sample consisted of peripheral blood. The sequence derives from a man in his 70s with acute or convalescent COVID-19. In this chain, TRBV7-2 is recombined with TRBJ1-2; possibly the D gene is TRBD1, per 6 matching bases. The DNA sequence is given as TGTGCCAGCAGCTCGCGGGGGGGGGCTGCTAACTATGGCTACACCTTC. The resulting protein is CASSSRGGAANYGYTF.